The 21 T cell receptor beta chains below were found in one sample sequenced in a study of CD8 T cells in ankylosing spondylitis. Study results and caveats: Characteristic, it appeared, of ankylosing spondylitis blood was a TCR beta motif of about eight highly homologous variants.

These receptors lack a known antigen. TCRdb re-analysed the 5' RACE reads in MiXCR, keeping a single row per CDR3 protein. This table holds fewer than 750,000 distinct CDR3 sequences, under 20% found once. Source material: blood, either unsorted or a sorted T cell fraction (not recorded which). Receptors were obtained from a male donor with ankylosing spondylitis.

The chain couples TRBV7-9 to TRBJ2-5; 10 bases align to TRBD2. The trim removed 2 bases at V and 5 bases at J, leaving 11 bases unmatched. This CDR3 is built from 17 residues. Per the germline V gene, CDR1 is SEHNR and CDR2 is FQNEAQ (reference sequence). CDR3 sequence reads: CASSLPSGGLLEETQYF. In DNA form, the CDR3 reads TGTGCCAGCAGCTTACCTAGCGGGGGCCTCTTGGAGGAGACCCAGTACTTC.

The chain has TRBV20-1 and TRBJ2-7; TRBD1 might be the D (6 bases). The CDR3 is 15 amino acids. Germline-derived CDR1 and CDR2 are DFQATT and SNEGSKA (reference sequence). With 1 base removed from V and 1 base from J, the gap between germline ends came to 14 bases. CDR3: CSARATDRLSYEQYF. CDR3 sequence (DNA): TGCAGTGCTAGAGCTACCGACAGGTTATCCTACGAGCAGTACTTC.

In nucleotides, the CDR3 is TGTGCCAGCAGACCGGGACAGGTCGCCTACGAGCAGTACTTC. This sequence encodes CASRPGQVAYEQYF. V is TRBV27 and J is TRBJ2-7, with 8 bases fitting TRBD1. The V gene's germline CDR1 is MNHEY and CDR2 SMNVEV (reference sequence). The CDR3 runs to 14 residues. V lost 6 bases to trimming and J lost 2 bases; unmatched junction nucleotides: 6.

This clonotype appeared many times. This rearrangement joins TRBV10-3 to TRBJ2-1; 10 bases map to TRBD2. Losses at the gene ends were 0 bases for V and 6 bases for J; bases not matched to a gene: 8. This CDR3 contains 17 residues. Germline V lookup: CDR1 ENHRY, CDR2 SYGVKD. The CDR3 region is CAISESELAGVGNEQFF. The CDR3 nucleotides read TGTGCCATCAGTGAGTCGGAGCTAGCGGGAGTGGGCAATGAGCAGTTCTTC.

The chain carries TRBV2 and TRBJ2-4, with 7 bases aligning to TRBD1. This CDR3 is 14 amino acids long. Germline V lookup: CDR1 SNHLY, CDR2 FYNNEI. J gave up 1 base and V 7 bases, and 4 bases lay outside the gene matches. The CDR3 nucleotides are TGTGCCAGCACGGTGGGACAGGCCAAAAACATTCAGTACTTC. Translating it yields CASTVGQAKNIQYF.

J is TRBJ2-3 and V is TRBV18, with 9 bases aligning to TRBD2. This CDR3 contains 17 residues. V lost 0 bases and J lost 1; bases outside the gene matches: 5. Germline V gene lookup returns CDR1 KGHSH and CDR2 LQKENI. Here the CDR3 DNA reads TGTGCCAGCTCACCACCGCTAGCGGGGCGGGGCACAGATACGCAGTATTTT. Translation gives CASSPPLAGRGTDTQYF.

This chain links TRBV12-3 or TRBV12-4 with TRBJ2-5, with TRBD1 matching 9 bases. The CDR3 contains 15 residues. V lost 6 bases, J lost 3 bases, and 8 bases stayed unmatched. For the CDR3, the DNA is TGTGCCAGCAGGGGGGACGGGACAGGGAAAGAGACCCAGTACTTC. Amino acid sequence: CASRGDGTGKETQYF.

The sample holds many counts of this clonotype. The chain combines TRBV20-1 with TRBJ2-7, with D perhaps matching TRBD2 (6 bases). Germline-derived CDR1 and CDR2 are DFQATT and SNEGSKA (reference sequence). V was shortened by 5 bases and J by 1 base, with 15 bases between the two germline ends. The CDR3 runs 14 residues. The chain's CDR3 is CSAAVAVKSYEQYF. In DNA form, the CDR3 reads TGCAGTGCTGCAGTAGCGGTAAAATCCTACGAGCAGTACTTC.

This clonotype has more than one count but fewer than ten. The chain recombines TRBV5-1 with TRBJ1-1; D is undetermined. Per the germline V gene, CDR1 is SGHRS and CDR2 is YFSETQ. This CDR3 has 13 residues. The V end lost 7 bases, the J end lost 5 bases, and 15 bases lay between the germline ends. The CDR3 spells CASLNAGETEAFF. In DNA form, the CDR3 reads TGCGCCAGCCTCAATGCGGGAGAAACTGAAGCTTTCTTT.

This chain links TRBV3-1 with TRBJ1-2; no firm D call. This CDR3 has 14 amino acids. With 0 bases removed from V and 3 bases from J, the gap between germline ends came to 8 bases. CDR1 and CDR2 from the germline V gene are LGHDT and YNNKEL (reference sequence). CDR3 amino acids: CASSQDGGHYGYTF. The CDR3 nucleotides are TGTGCCAGCAGCCAAGATGGCGGGCACTATGGCTACACCTTC. The entire variable domain, with the rest obtained from reference TRBV3-1 and TRBJ1-2, is as follows: DTAVSQTPKYLVTQMGNDKSIKCEQNLGHDTMYWYKQDSKKFLKIMFSYNNKELIINETVPNRFSPKSPDKAHLNLHINSLELGDSAVYFCASSQDGGHYGYTFGSGTRLTVV.

This clonotype occurred a few times. V usage is TRBV7-8 and J usage is TRBJ2-7; TRBD1 might be the D (6 bases). Looked up from germline, CDR1 is SGHVS and CDR2 is FQNEAQ. The CDR3 sequence is 14 residues long. Between the trimmed V and J ends, which lost 5 bases and 0 bases, there was a span of 11 bases. The CDR3 region has the DNA TGTGCCAGCAGCCAAGGACAGTTCTCCTACGAGCAGTACTTC. This gives the protein CASSQGQFSYEQYF.

In its sample, this clonotype was seen many times. The chain carries TRBV5-1 and TRBJ2-1; 8 positions agree with TRBD2. The CDR3 extends over 15 amino acids. The junction had 4 bases not matched to a gene; V was cut back by 4 bases and J by 1 base. Germline assignment: CDR1 SGHRS and CDR2 YFSETQ. The CDR3 DNA reads as TGCGCCAGCAGCCAAAGCGGGAGTTCCTACAATGAGCAGTTCTTC. Amino acids: CASSQSGSSYNEQFF.

This clonotype was counted a few times. The chain carries TRBV5-1 and TRBJ1-2, with D possibly being TRBD1 (5 bases). CDR1 and CDR2 from the germline V gene are SGHRS and YFSETQ. V gave up 0 bases and J gave up 7 bases, with 13 bases separating them. The CDR3 is made up of 14 amino acids. The CDR3 sequence: CASSLADARGGYTF. CDR3 nucleotides: TGCGCCAGCAGCTTGGCCGATGCAAGGGGTGGCTACACCTTC.

The chain carries TRBV20-1 and TRBJ2-1; 8 bases fit TRBD2. Looked up from germline, CDR1 is DFQATT and CDR2 is SNEGSKA (reference sequence). J was trimmed by 4 bases and V by 1 base; bases with no gene match: 9. This CDR3 contains 16 residues. The CDR3 DNA follows: TGCAGTGCTAGAGGTGCGGCAGCGGGGGAGTACAATGAGCAGTTCTTC. Its translation: CSARGAAAGEYNEQFF.

The chain has TRBV14 and TRBJ1-1, with TRBD1 as a possible D gene (5 bases). This CDR3 spans 16 amino acids. V dropped 0 bases and J dropped 4 bases, with 15 bases sitting between them. CDR1 is SGHDN and CDR2 is FVKESK in the germline V gene. The CDR3 DNA reads as TGTGCCAGCAGCCAAGAAAGATACATCCAGGGCACTGAAGCTTTCTTT. Translating it yields CASSQERYIQGTEAFF.

This clonotype showed up just a few times. The chain joins TRBV24-1 to TRBJ2-7; D call uncertain. The germline gives CDR1 KGHDR, CDR2 SFDVKD. The CDR3 totals 14 residues. V dropped 2 bases and J dropped 2 bases, with 9 bases sitting between them. CDR3 sequence: CATSDSNGPYEQYF. The CDR3 nucleotides read TGTGCCACCAGTGATTCGAATGGCCCCTACGAGCAGTACTTC.

J is TRBJ1-1 and V is TRBV5-1; D perhaps matches TRBD1 (5 bases). The germline V and J ends were trimmed by 4 bases and 0 bases, with 10 bases remaining between them. The length of the CDR3 is 14 residues. Germline loops: CDR1 SGHRS, CDR2 YFSETQ. The CDR3 spells CASSPGSVNTEAFF. Written as DNA, the CDR3 is TGCGCCAGCAGCCCAGGGTCGGTGAACACTGAAGCTTTCTTT.

This clonotype has more than one count but fewer than ten. The V gene is TRBV5-1, the J gene TRBJ2-3; the D gene is possibly TRBD1 (5 bases). The CDR3 has 15 residues. The V end lost 0 bases, the J end lost 2 bases, and 10 bases lay between the germline ends. CDR1 and CDR2 (germline): SGHRS, YFSETQ. CDR3 amino acids: CASSLGQPNTDTQYF. CDR3 coding DNA: TGCGCCAGCAGCTTGGGACAGCCGAACACAGATACGCAGTATTTT.

The sample holds a few counts of this clonotype. The gene calls are TRBV29-1 and TRBJ2-3; TRBD1 might be the D (5 bases). Germline CDR1 and CDR2: SQVTM and ANQGSEA. The V and J ends lost 4 bases and 8 bases respectively, with 13 bases between them. The CDR3 runs 12 residues. Here the CDR3 reads CSVAWTSGTQYF. Here the CDR3 DNA reads TGCAGCGTTGCCTGGACATCCGGTACGCAGTATTTT.

The J gene is TRBJ2-1, the V gene TRBV7-3; D call uncertain. Germline V gene data show CDR1 as SGHTA and CDR2 as FQGTGA. The CDR3 is 19 amino acids. Between the trimmed V and J ends, which lost 5 bases and 0 bases, there was a span of 23 bases. CDR3 DNA: TGTGCCAGCAGCCCCCGGAGTAGAAGCGCTGATAGCTCCTACAATGAGCAGTTCTTC. Translating it yields CASSPRSRSADSSYNEQFF.

The chain couples TRBV4-3 to TRBJ2-7; tentatively, D is TRBD2 (6 bases). The CDR3 has 16 amino acids. Per germline, CDR1 LGHNA and CDR2 YSLEER. V lost 0 bases to trimming and J lost 2 bases, with 14 bases between them. The DNA of the CDR3 is TGCGCCAGCAGCCAAGATAGGGCAGGCGGGACCTACGAGCAGTACTTC. This codes for CASSQDRAGGTYEQYF.